The rows below give T cell receptor beta chains drawn from one sample of a study of blood T cell repertoires in COVID-19. Profiled with immunoSEQ multiplex PCR; TCRdb holds only in-frame clones, not every one. The table shows 240,000 or so clones, with about 83% occurring only once. The sequenced sample was peripheral blood. The receptors originated from a man of 80 years or more with acute or convalescent COVID-19. Each CDR3 is given with its conserved first and last residue. The D gene is left open where the match is weak. Clone size is not always given. Where it is, it says once, few, many or a class for expanded clones.

TRBD1,NA,TRBV13,TRBJ2-7,CASSLSPGRGYYEQYF,TGTGCCAGCAGCCTATCCCCGGGCAGGGGGTACTACGAGCAGTACTTC
TRBD1,NA,TRBV7-8,TRBJ1-2,CASSPEGTANYGYTF,TGTGCCAGCAGCCCAGAAGGGACAGCTAACTATGGCTACACCTTC
NA,NA,TRBV6-5,TRBJ2-7,CASREPYEQYF,TGTGCCAGCCGGGAACCCTACGAGCAGTACTTC
TRBD1,NA,TRBV5-1,TRBJ2-1,CASSLSSTDRYNEQFF,TGCGCCAGCAGCCTTTCATCGACGGACAGGTACAATGAGCAGTTCTTC
NA,NA,TRBV3-1/TRBV3-2,TRBJ2-7,CASSQDRWRGEQYF,TGTGCCAGCAGCCAAGATCGGTGGCGAGGCGAGCAGTACTTC
NA,NA,TRBV4-3,TRBJ1-6,CASSQDRGAMNSPLHF,TGCGCCAGCAGCCAAGATCGGGGGGCCATGAATTCACCCCTCCACTTT
NA,NA,TRBV2,TRBJ1-1,CASSAGTFEWVNTEAFF,TGTGCCAGCAGTGCGGGGACATTCGAATGGGTGAACACTGAAGCTTTCTTT
TRBD1,once,TRBV28,TRBJ1-6,CASSLGQGGSPLHF,TGTGCCAGCAGTTTAGGACAGGGGGGCTCACCCCTCCACTTT
NA,NA,TRBV10-3,TRBJ1-3,CAIAGSSGNTIYF,TGTGCCATCGCAGGGTCCTCTGGAAACACCATATATTTT
TRBD1,once,TRBV7-2,TRBJ1-5,CASSPPGTGVVRQHF,TGTGCCAGCAGCCCTCCCGGGACAGGGGTGGTGAGGCAGCATTTT
TRBD1,NA,TRBV5-1,TRBJ2-5,CASSGSTGGEETQYF,TGCGCCAGCAGCGGATCGACAGGGGGCGAGGAGACCCAGTACTTC
NA,NA,TRBV5-8,TRBJ1-5,CASSLVAGSNQPQHF,TGTGCCAGCAGCTTGGTTGCGGGGAGCAATCAGCCCCAGCATTTT
NA,NA,TRBV6-6,TRBJ1-4,CASSYSGTRDEKLFF,TGTGCCAGCAGTTATTCCGGGACTCGAGATGAAAAACTGTTTTTT
NA,NA,TRBV29-1,TRBJ1-1,CSVERTNLNTEAFF,TGCAGCGTTGAACGGACAAACTTGAACACTGAAGCTTTCTTT
TRBD1,NA,TRBV10-3,TRBJ2-3,CAISRTGTTDTQYF,TGTGCCATCAGTCGGACAGGGACCACAGATACGCAGTATTTT
NA,NA,TRBV28,TRBJ2-7,CASSLGGIGYEQYF,TGTGCCAGCAGTTTAGGCGGGATAGGATACGAGCAGTACTTC
TRBD1,NA,TRBV19,TRBJ2-5,CASSVTGGQETQYF,TGTGCCAGTAGTGTCACAGGGGGCCAAGAGACCCAGTACTTC
NA,NA,TRBV19,TRBJ2-4,CASGLAGKKNIQYF,TGTGCCAGTGGGTTGGCGGGAAAGAAAAACATTCAGTACTTC
TRBD1,NA,TRBV3-1/TRBV3-2,TRBJ1-6,CATGQGPYNSPLHF,TGTGCCACCGGACAGGGCCCTTATAATTCACCCCTCCACTTT
NA,NA,TRBV14,TRBJ1-2,CASSQGRLAGGYTF,TGTGCCAGCAGCCAAGGAAGGCTAGCGGGGGGCTACACCTTC
NA,NA,TRBV19,TRBJ2-1,CASKARADYNEQFF,TGTGCCAGTAAGGCCAGGGCCGACTACAATGAGCAGTTCTTC
TRBD1,few,TRBV7-3,TRBJ2-5,CASSPGTEETQYF,TGTGCCAGCAGCCCAGGGACAGAAGAGACCCAGTACTTC
TRBD2,NA,TRBV9,TRBJ2-3,CASSRNSGGADTQYF,TGTGCCAGCAGTCGAAATAGCGGGGGAGCAGATACGCAGTATTTT
NA,NA,TRBV21-1,TRBJ1-2,CASSKTDRGFNGYTF,TGTGCCAGCAGCAAAACGGACAGGGGATTCAATGGCTACACCTTC
NA,NA,TRBV11-2,TRBJ2-7,CASKEGGFYEQYF,TGTGCCAGCAAGGAGGGAGGCTTCTACGAGCAGTACTTC
NA,NA,TRBV6-4,TRBJ2-7,CASSLAAGASYEQYF,TGTGCCAGCAGCCTGGCGGCGGGGGCTTCCTACGAGCAGTACTTC
TRBD1,NA,TRBV3-1/TRBV3-2,TRBJ1-1,CASSPWDRGNTEAFF,TGTGCCAGCAGCCCATGGGACAGGGGGAACACTGAAGCTTTCTTT
NA,once,TRBV5-1,TRBJ2-2,CASSLEPAGLTGELFF,TGCGCCAGCAGCTTGGAACCAGCGGGCTTGACCGGGGAGCTGTTTTTT
TRBD1,NA,TRBV5-4,TRBJ2-5,CASSSPRGTGREETQYF,TGTGCCAGCAGCTCCCCCCGGGGGACAGGGCGAGAAGAGACCCAGTACTTC
TRBD1,NA,TRBV10-1,TRBJ2-1,CASSESRTGVNEQFF,TGCGCCAGCAGTGAGTCAAGGACAGGGGTCAATGAGCAGTTCTTC
NA,NA,TRBV28,TRBJ1-2,CASTYNRGYTF,TGTGCCAGCACCTATAATCGGGGCTACACCTTC
TRBD1,NA,TRBV6-5,TRBJ2-4,CASRATGGDKNIQYF,TGTGCCAGCAGGGCAACAGGGGGTGACAAAAACATTCAGTACTTC
NA,NA,TRBV18,TRBJ1-1,CASSPPSGVEAFF,TGTGCCAGCTCACCACCGTCGGGGGTAGAAGCTTTCTTT
NA,NA,TRBV15,TRBJ1-1,CATSRQNTEAFF,TGTGCCACCAGCAGACAGAACACTGAAGCTTTCTTT
NA,few,TRBV25-1,TRBJ1-2,CASSEAAGYTF,TGTGCCAGCAGTGAGGCGGCTGGCTACACCTTC
NA,NA,TRBV6-5,TRBJ1-1,CASSFRERNTEAFF,TGTGCCAGCAGTTTTCGAGAGAGGAACACTGAAGCTTTCTTT
TRBD1,few,TRBV5-1,TRBJ1-4,CASSTGQGEREKLFF,TGCGCCAGCAGCACCGGACAGGGTGAACGGGAAAAACTGTTTTTT
TRBD1,NA,TRBV6-5,TRBJ1-1,CASRAGQGDTEAFF,TGTGCCAGCAGGGCGGGACAGGGGGACACTGAAGCTTTCTTT
NA,NA,TRBV3-1/TRBV3-2,TRBJ1-2,CASSPMGSWGYTF,TGTGCCAGCAGCCCCATGGGGAGCTGGGGCTACACCTTC
NA,NA,TRBV14,TRBJ1-5,CAGDLSRVSNQPQHF,TGTGCCGGTGACCTGTCGCGGGTTAGCAATCAGCCCCAGCATTTT
NA,NA,TRBV6-5,TRBJ1-6,CASMGGDSPLHF,TGTGCCAGCATGGGGGGAGATTCACCCCTCCACTTT
NA,NA,TRBV5-1,TRBJ2-3,CASSPDIGRSTDTQYF,TGCGCCAGCAGCCCGGATATCGGGAGAAGCACAGATACGCAGTATTTT
NA,once,TRBV6-5,TRBJ1-3,CASSPLSSSGNTIYF,TGTGCCAGCAGTCCCCTTTCGAGCTCTGGAAACACCATATATTTT
NA,NA,TRBV6-1,TRBJ2-7,CASSEILPLEQYF,TGTGCCAGCAGTGAAATACTTCCGCTAGAGCAGTACTTC
TRBD2,few,TRBV4-3,TRBJ2-1,CASSQRTSGVNEQFF,TGCGCCAGCAGCCAAAGGACTAGCGGGGTCAATGAGCAGTTCTTC
NA,NA,TRBV5-1,TRBJ1-1,CASSSLGGGDTEAFF,TGCGCCAGCAGCTCCTTGGGAGGGGGGGACACTGAAGCTTTCTTT
TRBD2,few,TRBV20-1,TRBJ2-2,CSASSGPGTGELFF,TGCAGTGCTAGTAGCGGGCCCGGCACCGGGGAGCTGTTTTTT
NA,NA,TRBV28,TRBJ2-5,CASSFKGSQYF,TGTGCCAGCAGTTTCAAGGGGTCCCAGTACTTC
NA,NA,TRBV19,TRBJ1-3,CASSMARDFGNTIYF,TGTGCCAGTAGTATGGCCAGGGATTTTGGAAACACCATATATTTT
TRBD2,NA,TRBV19,TRBJ2-1,CASTIGGGSYNEQFF,TGTGCCAGTACCATTGGGGGGGGGTCCTACAATGAGCAGTTCTTC
TRBD1,few,TRBV28,TRBJ2-2,CASSPLGAGGVGELFF,TGTGCCAGCAGTCCCCTCGGGGCAGGGGGCGTTGGGGAGCTGTTTTTT
NA,NA,TRBV28,TRBJ2-4,CASSPYRAKNIQYF,TGTGCCAGCAGTCCCTATCGAGCCAAAAACATTCAGTACTTC
NA,NA,TRBV7-2,TRBJ2-3,CASSLQGFTDTQYF,TGTGCCAGCAGCTTACAGGGTTTCACAGATACGCAGTATTTT